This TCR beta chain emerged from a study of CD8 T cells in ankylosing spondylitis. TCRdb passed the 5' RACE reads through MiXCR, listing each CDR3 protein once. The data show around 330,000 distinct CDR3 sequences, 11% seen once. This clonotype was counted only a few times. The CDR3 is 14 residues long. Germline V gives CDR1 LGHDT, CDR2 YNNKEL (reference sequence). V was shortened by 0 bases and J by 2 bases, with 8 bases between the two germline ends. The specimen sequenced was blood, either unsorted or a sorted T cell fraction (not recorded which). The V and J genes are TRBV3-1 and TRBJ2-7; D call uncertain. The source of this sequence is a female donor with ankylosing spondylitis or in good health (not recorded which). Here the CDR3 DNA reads TGTGCCAGCAGCCAAGATCCAAGTGCCTACGAGCAGTACTTC. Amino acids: CASSQDPSAYEQYF.